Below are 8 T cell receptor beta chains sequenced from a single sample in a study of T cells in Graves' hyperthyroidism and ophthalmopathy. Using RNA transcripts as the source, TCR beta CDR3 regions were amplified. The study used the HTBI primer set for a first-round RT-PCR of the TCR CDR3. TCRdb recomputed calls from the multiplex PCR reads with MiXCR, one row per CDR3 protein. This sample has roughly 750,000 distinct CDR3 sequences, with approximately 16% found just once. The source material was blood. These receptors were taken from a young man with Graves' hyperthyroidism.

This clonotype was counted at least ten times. CDR3 nucleotide sequence: TGTGCCAGCAGTGAAGCGGCAGCTAGTTCCTACGAGCAGTACTTC. Amino acid sequence: CASSEAAASSYEQYF. This chain connects TRBV2 to TRBJ2-7; D is unresolved. With 0 bases removed from V and 1 base from J, the gap between germline ends came to 10 bases. This CDR3 comprises 15 residues. Germline V lookup: CDR1 SNHLY, CDR2 FYNNEI.

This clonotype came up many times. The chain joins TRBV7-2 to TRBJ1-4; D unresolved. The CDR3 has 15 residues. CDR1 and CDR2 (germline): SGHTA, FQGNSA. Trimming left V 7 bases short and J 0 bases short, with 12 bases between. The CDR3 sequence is CASTPNRATNEKLFF. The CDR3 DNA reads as TGTGCCAGCACCCCAAACCGGGCAACTAATGAAAAACTGTTTTTT.

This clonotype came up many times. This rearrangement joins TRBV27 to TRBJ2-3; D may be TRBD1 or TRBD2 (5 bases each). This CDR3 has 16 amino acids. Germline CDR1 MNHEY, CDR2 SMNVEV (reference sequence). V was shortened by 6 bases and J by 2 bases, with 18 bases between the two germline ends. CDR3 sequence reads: CASSFSGRGYTDTQYF. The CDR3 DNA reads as TGTGCCAGCAGCTTCTCGGGACGGGGCTACACAGATACGCAGTATTTT.

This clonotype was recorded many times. For the CDR3, the DNA is TGTGCCAGCTCACCAGACAGGGGGGTTAATGAGCAGTTCTTC. It encodes CASSPDRGVNEQFF. V is TRBV18 and J is TRBJ2-1; 9 bases line up with TRBD1. Germline V gives CDR1 KGHSH, CDR2 LQKENI. J was trimmed by 7 bases and V by 2 bases; bases with no gene match: 3. The CDR3 loop spans 14 amino acids.

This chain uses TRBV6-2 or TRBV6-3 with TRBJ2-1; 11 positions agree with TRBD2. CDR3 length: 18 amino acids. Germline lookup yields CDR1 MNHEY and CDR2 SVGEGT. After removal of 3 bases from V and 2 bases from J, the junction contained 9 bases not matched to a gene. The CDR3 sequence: CASSYLHATSGTYNEQFF. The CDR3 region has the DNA TGTGCCAGCAGTTATCTCCACGCGACTAGCGGGACCTACAATGAGCAGTTCTTC.

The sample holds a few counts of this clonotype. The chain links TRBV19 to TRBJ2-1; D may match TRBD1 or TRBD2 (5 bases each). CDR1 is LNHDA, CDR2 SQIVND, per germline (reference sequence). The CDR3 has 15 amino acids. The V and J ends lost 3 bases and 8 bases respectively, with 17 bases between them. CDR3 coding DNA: TGTGCCAGTAGTATTTGGGGTGGGGGTGAGGATGAGCAGTTCTTC. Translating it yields CASSIWGGGEDEQFF.

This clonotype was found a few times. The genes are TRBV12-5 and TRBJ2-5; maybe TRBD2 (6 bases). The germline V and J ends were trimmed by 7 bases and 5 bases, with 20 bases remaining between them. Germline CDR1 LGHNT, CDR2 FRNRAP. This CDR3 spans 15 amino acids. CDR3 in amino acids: CASAPRGKGLETQYF. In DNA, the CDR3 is TGTGCTAGTGCCCCCCGGGGGAAGGGGCTTGAGACCCAGTACTTC.

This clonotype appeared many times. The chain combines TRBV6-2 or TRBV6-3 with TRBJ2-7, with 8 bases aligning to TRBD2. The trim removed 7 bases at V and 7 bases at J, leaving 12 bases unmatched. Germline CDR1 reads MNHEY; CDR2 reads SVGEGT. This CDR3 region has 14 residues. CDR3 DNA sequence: TGTGCCAGCATTTCAAGCGGGAGTCCCCAAGAGCAGTACTTC. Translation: CASISSGSPQEQYF.